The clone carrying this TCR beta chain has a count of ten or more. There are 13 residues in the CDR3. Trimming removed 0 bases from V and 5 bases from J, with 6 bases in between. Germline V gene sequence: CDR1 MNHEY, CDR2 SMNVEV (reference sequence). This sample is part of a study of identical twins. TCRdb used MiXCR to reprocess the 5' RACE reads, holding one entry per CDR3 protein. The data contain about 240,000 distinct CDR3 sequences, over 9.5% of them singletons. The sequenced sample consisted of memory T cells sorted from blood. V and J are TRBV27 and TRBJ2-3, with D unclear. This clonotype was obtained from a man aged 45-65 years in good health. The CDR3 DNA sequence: TGTGCCAGCAGTTTATCGCTGGTAGATACGCAGTATTTT. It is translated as CASSLSLVDTQYF.